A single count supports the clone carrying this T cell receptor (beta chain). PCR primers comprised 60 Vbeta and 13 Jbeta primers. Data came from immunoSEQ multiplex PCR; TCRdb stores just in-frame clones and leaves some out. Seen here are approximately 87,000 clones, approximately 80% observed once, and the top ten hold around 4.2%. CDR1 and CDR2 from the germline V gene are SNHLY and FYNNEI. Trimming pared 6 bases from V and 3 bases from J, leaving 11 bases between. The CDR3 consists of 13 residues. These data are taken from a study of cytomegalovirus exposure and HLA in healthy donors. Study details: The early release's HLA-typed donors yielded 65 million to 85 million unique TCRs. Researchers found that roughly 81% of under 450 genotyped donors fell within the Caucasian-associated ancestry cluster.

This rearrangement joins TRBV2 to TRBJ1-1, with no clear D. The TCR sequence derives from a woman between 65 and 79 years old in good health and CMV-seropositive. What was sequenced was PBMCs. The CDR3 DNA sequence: TGTGCCAGCAGCGCCCTTGAGGACACTGAAGCTTTCTTT. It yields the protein CASSALEDTEAFF.